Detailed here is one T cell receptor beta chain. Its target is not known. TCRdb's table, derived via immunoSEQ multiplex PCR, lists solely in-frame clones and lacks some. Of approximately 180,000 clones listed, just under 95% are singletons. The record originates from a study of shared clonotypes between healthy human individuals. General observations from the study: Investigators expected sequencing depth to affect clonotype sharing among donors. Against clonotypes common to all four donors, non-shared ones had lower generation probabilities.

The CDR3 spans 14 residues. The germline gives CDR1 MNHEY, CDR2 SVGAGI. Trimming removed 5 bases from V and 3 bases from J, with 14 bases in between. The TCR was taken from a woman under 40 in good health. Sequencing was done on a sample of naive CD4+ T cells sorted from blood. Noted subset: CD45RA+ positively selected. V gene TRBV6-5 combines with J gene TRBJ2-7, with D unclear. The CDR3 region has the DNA TGTGCCAGCAGTCCGAGACTTTACCGCTACGAGCAGTACTTC. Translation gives CASSPRLYRYEQYF.